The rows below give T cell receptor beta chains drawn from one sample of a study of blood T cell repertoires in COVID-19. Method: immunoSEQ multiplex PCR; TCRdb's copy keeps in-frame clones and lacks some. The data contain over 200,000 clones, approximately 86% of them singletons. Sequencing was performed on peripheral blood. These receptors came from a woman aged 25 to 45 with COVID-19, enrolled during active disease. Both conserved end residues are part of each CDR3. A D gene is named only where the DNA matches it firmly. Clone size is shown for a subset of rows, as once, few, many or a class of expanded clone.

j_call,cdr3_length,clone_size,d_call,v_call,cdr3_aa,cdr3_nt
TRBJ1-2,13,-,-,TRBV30,CAWDLQTSYGYTF,TGTGCCTGGGACCTTCAGACAAGCTATGGCTACACCTTC
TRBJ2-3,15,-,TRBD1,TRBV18,CASSQGQGGTDTQYF,TGTGCCAGCTCCCAAGGACAGGGGGGCACAGATACGCAGTATTTT
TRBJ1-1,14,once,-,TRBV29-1,CSVGPQSFLTEAFF,TGCAGCGTGGGGCCACAGTCTTTCCTCACTGAAGCTTTCTTT
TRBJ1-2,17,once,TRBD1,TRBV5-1,CASSFTGQPNSNYGYTF,TGCGCCAGCAGCTTTACGGGACAGCCTAACTCGAACTATGGCTACACCTTC
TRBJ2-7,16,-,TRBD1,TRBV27,CASSPSQGVLAYEQYF,TGTGCCAGCAGTCCTTCACAGGGGGTTCTCGCCTACGAGCAGTACTTC
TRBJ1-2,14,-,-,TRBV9,CASSVAVGGGGYTF,TGTGCCAGCAGCGTAGCGGTGGGGGGAGGCGGCTACACCTTC
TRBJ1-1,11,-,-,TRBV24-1,CATRQGAEAFF,TGTGCCACCAGACAGGGCGCTGAAGCTTTCTTT
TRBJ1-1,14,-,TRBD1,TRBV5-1,CASSSQGKGTEAFF,TGCGCCAGCAGCTCACAGGGGAAGGGTACTGAAGCTTTCTTT
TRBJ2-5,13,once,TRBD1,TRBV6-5,CARGTGEPESQYF,TGTGCCAGGGGGACAGGAGAACCCGAGAGCCAGTACTTC
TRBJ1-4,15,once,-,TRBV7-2,CASSLVSGLEEKLFF,TGTGCCAGCAGCTTAGTCTCCGGACTCGAAGAAAAACTGTTTTTT
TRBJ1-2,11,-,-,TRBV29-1,CSGGGGNGYTF,TGCAGCGGGGGCGGCGGTAATGGCTACACCTTC
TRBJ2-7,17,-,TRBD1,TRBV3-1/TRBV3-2,CASSQARGTGGAYEQYF,TGTGCCAGCAGCCAAGCCCGGGGGACAGGGGGCGCTTACGAGCAGTACTTC
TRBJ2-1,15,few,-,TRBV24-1,CATSKGASSYNEQFF,TGTGCCACCAGTAAAGGGGCCAGCTCCTACAATGAGCAGTTCTTC
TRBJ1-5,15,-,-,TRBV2,CASRPLAGANQPQHF,TGTGCCAGCAGGCCCCTGGCAGGGGCTAATCAGCCCCAGCATTTT
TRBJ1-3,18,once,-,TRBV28,CASSPSGQGHHSGNTIYF,TGTGCCAGCAGCCCGTCCGGGCAGGGCCACCACTCTGGAAACACCATATATTTT
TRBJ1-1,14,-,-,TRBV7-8,CASSFPGLNTEAFF,TGTGCCAGCAGCTTTCCGGGGTTGAACACTGAAGCTTTCTTT
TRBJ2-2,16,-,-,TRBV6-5,CASSYLQFSNTGELFF,TGTGCCAGCAGTTACCTACAGTTTTCGAACACCGGGGAGCTGTTTTTT
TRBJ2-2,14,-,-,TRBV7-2,CASSLVHGTGELFF,TGTGCCAGCAGCTTAGTTCACGGCACCGGGGAGCTGTTTTTT
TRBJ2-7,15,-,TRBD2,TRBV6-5,CASSLGGSGAREQYF,TGTGCCAGCAGCCTCGGGGGTAGCGGGGCCCGCGAGCAGTACTTC
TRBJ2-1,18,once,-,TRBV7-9,CASNLFLSYQRSDNEQFF,TGTGCCAGCAATCTATTTTTATCCTATCAGCGGAGCGACAATGAGCAGTTCTTC
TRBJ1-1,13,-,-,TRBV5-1,CASSFGQAFEAFF,TGCGCCAGCAGCTTCGGACAAGCCTTTGAAGCTTTCTTT
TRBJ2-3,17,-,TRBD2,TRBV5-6,CASSLGGGTEITDTQYF,TGTGCCAGCAGCTTGGGCGGGGGGACCGAAATCACAGATACGCAGTATTTT
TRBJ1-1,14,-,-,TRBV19,CASSPEGVQAEAFF,TGTGCCAGTAGCCCTGAGGGGGTTCAGGCTGAAGCTTTCTTT
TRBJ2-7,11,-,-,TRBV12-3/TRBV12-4,CASGRDYEQYF,TGTGCCAGCGGGCGTGACTACGAGCAGTACTTC
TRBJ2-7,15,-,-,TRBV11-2,CASSTRLVRPNEQYF,TGTGCCAGCAGCACCCGACTCGTTCGACCCAACGAGCAGTACTTC
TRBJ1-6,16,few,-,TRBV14,CASSQEGEHYNSPLHF,TGTGCCAGCAGCCAAGAGGGAGAGCACTATAATTCACCCCTCCACTTT
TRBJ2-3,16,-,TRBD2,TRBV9,CASSVLGGEAGDTQYF,TGTGCCAGCAGCGTGCTTGGGGGGGAGGCTGGGGATACGCAGTATTTT
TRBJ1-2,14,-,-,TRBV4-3,CASSQIRGADGYTF,TGCGCCAGCAGCCAGATCAGGGGCGCGGATGGCTACACCTTC
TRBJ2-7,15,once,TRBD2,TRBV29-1,CSVVVVAGVVNEQYF,TGCAGCGTTGTGGTAGTAGCGGGAGTAGTGAACGAGCAGTACTTC